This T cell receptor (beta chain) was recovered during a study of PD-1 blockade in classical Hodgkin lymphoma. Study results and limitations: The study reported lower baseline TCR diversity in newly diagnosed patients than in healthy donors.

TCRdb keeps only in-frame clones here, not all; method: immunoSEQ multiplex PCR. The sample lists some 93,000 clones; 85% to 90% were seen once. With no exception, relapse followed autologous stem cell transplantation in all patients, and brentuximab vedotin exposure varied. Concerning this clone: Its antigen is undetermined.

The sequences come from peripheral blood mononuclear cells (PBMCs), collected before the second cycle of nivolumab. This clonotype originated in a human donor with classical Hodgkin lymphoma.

The CDR3 sequence: CASSQENGFGEQYF. The CDR3 DNA sequence: TGTGCCAGCAGCCAAGAAAACGGGTTTGGCGAGCAGTACTTC. The V gene is TRBV4-2, the J gene TRBJ2-7, with unresolved D. CDR3 length equals 14 residues. Trimming cost V 0 bases and J 6 bases, with 12 bases left between them. Germline CDR1 is LGHNA and CDR2 is YNFKEQ.